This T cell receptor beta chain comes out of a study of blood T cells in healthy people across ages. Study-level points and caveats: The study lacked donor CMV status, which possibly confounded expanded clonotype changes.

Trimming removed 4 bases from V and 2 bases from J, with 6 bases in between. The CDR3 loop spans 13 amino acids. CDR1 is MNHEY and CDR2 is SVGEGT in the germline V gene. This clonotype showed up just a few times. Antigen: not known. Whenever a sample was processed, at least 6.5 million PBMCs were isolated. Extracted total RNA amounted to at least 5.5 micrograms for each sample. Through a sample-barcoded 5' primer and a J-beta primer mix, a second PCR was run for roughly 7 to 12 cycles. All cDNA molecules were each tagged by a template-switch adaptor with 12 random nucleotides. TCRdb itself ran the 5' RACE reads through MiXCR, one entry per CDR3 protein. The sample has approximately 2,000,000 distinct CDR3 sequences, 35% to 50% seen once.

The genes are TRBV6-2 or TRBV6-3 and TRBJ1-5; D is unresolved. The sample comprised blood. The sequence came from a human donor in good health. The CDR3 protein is CASSSAGNQPQHF. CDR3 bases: TGTGCCAGCAGTTCGGCGGGCAATCAGCCCCAGCATTTT.